Listed below are T cell receptor beta chains from one sample, sequenced in a study of blood T cell repertoires in COVID-19. Only in-frame clones appear in the TCRdb table, and some are missing; sequencing was by immunoSEQ multiplex PCR. The sample has about 130,000 clones, around four fifths seen once. The sequenced material came from peripheral blood. The receptor set was obtained from a man aged 55 to 70 with acute or convalescent COVID-19. Each CDR3 is given with its conserved first and last residue. The order of the fields is V gene, clone size, D gene, J gene, CDR3 DNA, CDR3 protein. D genes are given only for firm matches. Not all rows give a size; the values are once, few, many and, for expanded clones, a class.

TRBV28	-	TRBD1	TRBJ2-7	TGTGCCAGCAGTCTGACAGGGGGTGGTTTCGAGCAGTACTTC	CASSLTGGGFEQYF
TRBV14	-	-	TRBJ2-1	TGTGCCAGCAGCCAAGATTTAACTAGCCACATAAACAATGAGCAGTTCTTC	CASSQDLTSHINNEQFF
TRBV6-5	-	-	TRBJ2-1	TGTGCCAGCAGTTCCAACAGGGCTAGCTCCTACAATGAGCAGTTCTTC	CASSSNRASSYNEQFF
TRBV27	-	TRBD2	TRBJ2-3	TGTGCCAGCATTTGGCGGTACCCCGGGACTAGCAACACAGATACGCAGTATTTT	CASIWRYPGTSNTDTQYF
TRBV12-3/TRBV12-4	-	TRBD1	TRBJ1-2	TGTGCCAGCAGCACGGACAGGGGGCTTGGCTACACCTTC	CASSTDRGLGYTF
TRBV7-9	-	TRBD2	TRBJ2-3	TGTGCCAGCAGCTACGGGACTAGCGGGAGCCCCACGAACACGCAGTATTTT	CASSYGTSGSPTNTQYF
TRBV5-4	-	-	TRBJ2-7	TGTGCCAGCAGCTTGGCCGTGGGGGCCATGAAATTAGAGCAGTACTTC	CASSLAVGAMKLEQYF
TRBV12-3/TRBV12-4	-	-	TRBJ1-1	TGTGCCAGCAGTTTTGAGCTGAGGACTGAAGCTTTCTTT	CASSFELRTEAFF
TRBV2	-	TRBD1	TRBJ2-7	TGTGCCAGCAGGGACAGGGTCCCCGAGCAGTACTTC	CASRDRVPEQYF
TRBV5-1	-	TRBD1	TRBJ1-4	TGCGCCAGCAGCTCGGGACAGGGGAATGAAAAACTGTTTTTT	CASSSGQGNEKLFF
TRBV15	-	-	TRBJ1-1	TGTGCCACCAGCAAACAGGGTAAGAACACTGAAGCTTTCTTT	CATSKQGKNTEAFF
TRBV7-8	-	-	TRBJ2-7	TGTGCCAGCAGCTTACAGGGTTACGAGCAGTACTTC	CASSLQGYEQYF
TRBV7-9	-	-	TRBJ2-7	TGTGCCAGCAGCTTATACTCGGAGCAGTACTTC	CASSLYSEQYF
TRBV24-1	-	TRBD1	TRBJ2-1	TGTGCCACCAGTGATCCCGGGACAGTCAATGAGCAGTTCTTC	CATSDPGTVNEQFF
TRBV11-2	-	TRBD1	TRBJ1-5	TGTGCCAGCAGTCTTACAGGGGATCAGCCCCAGCATTTT	CASSLTGDQPQHF
TRBV18	-	-	TRBJ1-2	TGTGCCAGCTCACCTATGGTGGCAGGGGACTATGGCTACACCTTC	CASSPMVAGDYGYTF
TRBV7-8	-	-	TRBJ1-5	TGTGCCAGCAGCTTCGGACAGTCGGCTAGGATGGCCCAGCATTTT	CASSFGQSARMAQHF
TRBV5-1	-	TRBD1	TRBJ1-1	TGCGCCAGCAGCTTGGCACAGGGGTGGACTGAAGCTTTCTTT	CASSLAQGWTEAFF
TRBV28	-	TRBD1	TRBJ1-1	TGTGCCAGCAGTTTCCCACAGGGGGCGCGGGTCACTGAAGCTTTCTTT	CASSFPQGARVTEAFF
TRBV10-2	once	TRBD2	TRBJ2-1	TGCGCCAGCACATTCGCTGGGACTAGCGGGAGTCGAAGTGAGCAGTTCTTC	CASTFAGTSGSRSEQFF
TRBV27	-	-	TRBJ1-5	TGTGCCAGCAGTCCAGGATTCCCGGGACAGCCCCAGCATTTT	CASSPGFPGQPQHF
TRBV11-2	-	TRBD2	TRBJ2-1	TGTGCCAGCAGCTTAGCAGCGGGAGGGGCTGAGCAGTTCTTC	CASSLAAGGAEQFF
TRBV28	-	TRBD1	TRBJ2-2	TGTGCCAGCAGCCCACTCGGACAGGGTCGGCCCGGGGAGCTGTTTTTT	CASSPLGQGRPGELFF
TRBV5-4	-	TRBD1	TRBJ1-1	TGTGCCAGCAGCTTCACAGGGGCGGTGACTGAAGCTTTCTTT	CASSFTGAVTEAFF
TRBV5-5	-	TRBD1	TRBJ1-5	TGTGCCAGCAGCCCTGGGACAGTAGGTCAGCCCCAGCATTTT	CASSPGTVGQPQHF
TRBV29-1	-	TRBD1	TRBJ1-2	TGCAGCGTGGCCAGAGACAGGGTCGATGGCTACACCTTC	CSVARDRVDGYTF
TRBV28	-	TRBD1	TRBJ2-3	TGTGCCAGCAGCTTCGACAGGGCCTCCGACCCGCCTCAGTATTTT	CASSFDRASDPPQYF
TRBV2	-	TRBD1	TRBJ1-1	TGTGCCAGCAGAGGGACAGGGAAGAACACTGAAGCTTTCTTT	CASRGTGKNTEAFF
TRBV27	-	-	TRBJ1-1	TGTGCCAGCAGTGCCACACGAACTGAAGCTTTCTTT	CASSATRTEAFF
TRBV19	-	-	TRBJ2-5	TGTGCCAGTAGTATATCGACAGTACAAGAGACCCAGTACTTC	CASSISTVQETQYF
TRBV7-3	-	-	TRBJ2-7	TGTGCCAGCAGCTTATACAGGGAACACGAGCAGTACTTC	CASSLYREHEQYF
TRBV30	once	TRBD2	TRBJ2-7	TGTGCCTGGAGTCGCCAGCGGGAGTACTACGAGCAGTACTTC	CAWSRQREYYEQYF
TRBV2	-	TRBD1	TRBJ1-6	TGTGCCAGCACTGGACAGGGGAATTCACCCCTCCACTTT	CASTGQGNSPLHF
TRBV7-9	-	TRBD1	TRBJ1-4	TGTGCCAGCAGCCCAGGGACAGGGGGTAATGAAAAACTGTTTTTT	CASSPGTGGNEKLFF
TRBV5-4	-	TRBD1	TRBJ2-7	TGTGCCAGCAGCTTGGCCAAGGGGGCTGACGAGCAGTACTTC	CASSLAKGADEQYF
TRBV27	few	TRBD1	TRBJ2-1	TGTGCCAGCAGCCTAATCTCCGGGACAGGGATAAACAATGAGCAGTTCTTC	CASSLISGTGINNEQFF
TRBV10-2	-	-	TRBJ1-2	TGCGCCAGCAGTGCAACAGGGTGGAATGGCTACACCTTC	CASSATGWNGYTF
TRBV6-5	-	TRBD1	TRBJ1-4	TGTGCCAGCAGTTACTCGCGACAGGGATATGAAAAACTGTTTTTT	CASSYSRQGYEKLFF
TRBV9	once	-	TRBJ1-2	TGTGCCAGCAGCGTAGGTGGAGGGCAAAACTATGGCTACACCTTC	CASSVGGGQNYGYTF
TRBV28	-	-	TRBJ1-1	TGTGCCAGCAGTTTGGCGGGGACTGAAGCTTTCTTT	CASSLAGTEAFF
TRBV20-1	few	-	TRBJ1-5	TGCAGTGCTAGCGACGGGCAGCCCCAGCATTTT	CSASDGQPQHF
TRBV30	-	-	TRBJ2-1	TGTGCCTGGAGTGTACGCATTTGGGGGGAGAAGTACAATGAGCAGTTCTTC	CAWSVRIWGEKYNEQFF
TRBV6-4	-	-	TRBJ2-3	TGTGCCAGCAGTCCCTTCGGAGGCACAGATACGCAGTATTTT	CASSPFGGTDTQYF
TRBV5-8	-	-	TRBJ1-1	TGTGCCAGCAGCTTGGGACTCAGGAACACTGAAGCTTTCTTT	CASSLGLRNTEAFF
TRBV30	-	TRBD1	TRBJ1-3	TGTGCCTGGAGAAGAAAGGGGGCTGGTGGAAACACCATATATTTT	CAWRRKGAGGNTIYF
TRBV14	few	TRBD1	TRBJ1-6	TGTGCCAGCAGCCCGGGACAGTATAATTCACCCCTCCACTTT	CASSPGQYNSPLHF
TRBV5-1	-	TRBD2	TRBJ2-3	TGCGCCAGCAGCTTCGGACTAGCGGGGGGGGCAGATACGCAGTATTTT	CASSFGLAGGADTQYF
TRBV2	-	TRBD1	TRBJ1-2	TGTGCCAGCAGGAGAGACAGGGGGGCATTCTATGGCTACACCTTC	CASRRDRGAFYGYTF
TRBV5-1	-	-	TRBJ1-6	TGCGCCAGCAGCTGGGGGCCCGTAGGGACGGAATCACCCCTCCACTTT	CASSWGPVGTESPLHF
TRBV29-1	few	-	TRBJ1-2	TGCAGCGTTGAATACAGGGACAATTATGGCTACACCTTC	CSVEYRDNYGYTF